The 8 T cell receptor beta chains reported below all come from one sample, sequenced in a study of T cell repertoires in cytomegalovirus infection (dated by TCRdb to the late 2010s). Sequencing used an Illumina HiSeq 1500. TCRdb applied fastp at Q25 and MiXCR to the public reads, then kept only in-frame beta chains. Identical CDR3 proteins give one entry, which carries the most common genes and DNA. The sample records 65,000 to 90,000 distinct CDR3 sequences, approximately 3.7% of which are singletons. Roughly 4.4% of the sample is held by the ten biggest clonotypes. The sample consisted of PBMCs. The origin of the receptors is a human donor in good health (CMV status not recorded). Some clones in this sample may be carry-over from other donors' samples.

This clonotype was observed many times. The chain links TRBV6-2 or TRBV6-3 to TRBJ1-1, with D hard to call. Germline assignment: CDR1 MNHEY and CDR2 SVGEGT. This CDR3 has 13 residues. V was shortened by 6 bases and J by 1 base, with 9 bases between the two germline ends. For the CDR3, the DNA is TGTGCCAGCAGATTCGGAGGGAACACTGAAGCTTTCTTT. This translates into CASRFGGNTEAFF.

This clonotype was counted ten times or more. The chain links TRBV7-2 to TRBJ1-3; no definite D call. V shed 5 bases and J shed 2 bases, with 10 bases lying between them. The CDR3 runs to 14 residues. Germline CDR1 SGHTA, CDR2 FQGNSA. Here the CDR3 reads CASSPSWAGNTIYF. CDR3 coding DNA: TGTGCCAGCAGCCCATCTTGGGCTGGAAACACCATATATTTT.

This clonotype was recorded many times. The V gene is TRBV7-3, the J gene TRBJ1-5; D may be TRBD1 (5 bases). V was shortened by 5 bases and J by 4 bases, with 9 bases between the two germline ends. Germline-derived CDR1 and CDR2 are SGHTA and FQGTGA. The CDR3 length is 13 residues. The CDR3 sequence is CASSRDPNQPQHF. The CDR3 region has the DNA TGTGCCAGCAGCCGGGACCCTAATCAGCCCCAGCATTTT.

This clonotype was seen repeatedly, ten times or more. A junction end diverges from the germline sequence, so it may reflect a read error. The rearrangement joins TRBV6-2 or TRBV6-3 to TRBJ2-7; possible D gene TRBD1, 5 bases. Germline V gene data show CDR1 as MNHEY and CDR2 as SVGEGT. This CDR3 is 14 amino acids long. The DNA of the CDR3 is TGTGCCAGCAGGATAGGCGGCGACAGCTACGTGCAGTACTTC. Protein: CASRIGGDSYVQYF.

Ten or more counts support this clonotype. V and J are TRBV28 and TRBJ2-5, with 10 bases fitting TRBD2. The CDR3 has 14 amino acids. From germline, CDR1 is MDHEN and CDR2 SYDVKM. Trimming at V came to 2 bases and at J to 7 bases, leaving 4 bases not matched to a gene. The DNA for the CDR3 is TGTGCCAGCAGTTTAACTAGCGGGATAGGGACCCAGTACTTC. Translation gives CASSLTSGIGTQYF.

This clonotype came up many times. The chain links TRBV27 to TRBJ1-5; D is ambiguous. Between the trimmed V and J ends, which lost 5 bases and 0 bases, there was a span of 8 bases. Per germline, CDR1 MNHEY and CDR2 SMNVEV (reference sequence). The CDR3 spans 14 residues. The CDR3, as DNA: TGTGCCAGCAGTCACCCGGGTAGCAATCAGCCCCAGCATTTT. Protein product: CASSHPGSNQPQHF.

This clonotype has at least ten counts. The chain joins TRBV7-2 to TRBJ1-5; the D is unclear. The CDR3 consists of 15 residues. Germline assignment: CDR1 SGHTA and CDR2 FQGNSA. V lost 3 bases, J lost 0 bases, and 9 bases lay in between. The CDR3 DNA follows: TGTGCCAGCAGCTTGGACGGGTATAGCAATCAGCCCCAGCATTTT. This translates into CASSLDGYSNQPQHF. Combining the CDR3 with reference TRBV7-2 and TRBJ1-5 gives the whole variable domain GAGVSQSPSNKVTEKGKDVELRCDPISGHTALYWYRQSLGQGLEFLIYFQGNSAPDKSGLPSDRFSAERTGGSVSTLTIQRTQQEDSAVYLCASSLDGYSNQPQHFGDGTRLSIL.

This clonotype is deemed medium-sized (0.01 to 0.1%). The CDR3 reads CASSEAKDGARGYTF. CDR3 DNA sequence: TGTGCCAGCAGTGAAGCTAAAGACGGAGCTCGTGGCTACACCTTC. This chain connects TRBV6-1 to TRBJ1-2; unclear D gene. V was pared by 0 bases and J by 7 bases, with 15 bases between. The CDR3 loop spans 15 amino acids. Germline values: CDR1 MNHNS, CDR2 SASEGT.